These T cell receptor beta chains were read from a single sample in a study of blood T cell repertoires in COVID-19. Method: immunoSEQ multiplex PCR; TCRdb's copy keeps in-frame clones and lacks some. Of around 16,000 clones in the sample, 70% to 90% were seen once. Sequenced material: peripheral blood. Source of these receptors: a man aged 55 to 70 with acute or convalescent COVID-19. The CDR3 runs from the conserved cysteine through the conserved F or W. Fields, in order: J gene, D gene, V gene, clone size, CDR3 protein, CDR3 DNA. A D gene is named only where the DNA matches it firmly. Where a row states a size, it is once, few, many or the class of an expanded clone; other rows omit it.

j_call: TRBJ1-2; d_call: .; v_call: TRBV5-5; clone_size: .; cdr3_aa: CASSLDPRTGEFGYTF; cdr3_nt: TGTGCCAGCAGCTTGGATCCAAGGACTGGGGAGTTCGGCTACACCTTC
j_call: TRBJ2-2; d_call: .; v_call: TRBV7-3; clone_size: once; cdr3_aa: CASSLDRNTGELFF; cdr3_nt: TGTGCCAGCAGCCTCGACAGAAACACCGGGGAGCTGTTTTTT
j_call: TRBJ2-1; d_call: TRBD1; v_call: TRBV24-1; clone_size: .; cdr3_aa: CATSDSSRTGHNEQFF; cdr3_nt: TGTGCCACCAGTGATTCATCTCGGACAGGTCACAATGAGCAGTTCTTC
j_call: TRBJ2-3; d_call: .; v_call: TRBV19; clone_size: .; cdr3_aa: CASSPGAGPYYTQYF; cdr3_nt: TGTGCCAGTAGTCCGGGAGCGGGTCCTTACTATACGCAGTATTTT
j_call: TRBJ1-5; d_call: .; v_call: TRBV15; clone_size: .; cdr3_aa: CATSKGLRTVLPVDPSNQPQHF; cdr3_nt: TGTGCCACCAGCAAAGGCCTACGGACAGTTTTACCTGTCGATCCTAGCAATCAGCCCCAGCATTTT
j_call: TRBJ2-3; d_call: TRBD2; v_call: TRBV10-2; clone_size: .; cdr3_aa: CAISTSGSPPTDTQYF; cdr3_nt: TGCGCCATTTCGACTAGCGGGTCCCCCCCCACAGATACGCAGTATTTT
j_call: TRBJ2-1; d_call: .; v_call: TRBV11-2; clone_size: .; cdr3_aa: CASSPEGDEQFF; cdr3_nt: TGTGCCAGCAGCCCTGAGGGGGATGAGCAGTTCTTC
j_call: TRBJ2-1; d_call: .; v_call: TRBV28; clone_size: .; cdr3_aa: CASGPWNEQFF; cdr3_nt: TGTGCCAGTGGGCCATGGAATGAGCAGTTCTTC
j_call: TRBJ2-7; d_call: .; v_call: TRBV7-2; clone_size: .; cdr3_aa: CASSLTAGYSYEQYF; cdr3_nt: TGTGCCAGCAGCTTAACGGCGGGATACTCCTACGAGCAGTACTTC
j_call: TRBJ2-5; d_call: .; v_call: TRBV7-2; clone_size: .; cdr3_aa: CASSLQATQETQYF; cdr3_nt: TGTGCCAGCAGCTTACAGGCTACTCAAGAGACCCAGTACTTC